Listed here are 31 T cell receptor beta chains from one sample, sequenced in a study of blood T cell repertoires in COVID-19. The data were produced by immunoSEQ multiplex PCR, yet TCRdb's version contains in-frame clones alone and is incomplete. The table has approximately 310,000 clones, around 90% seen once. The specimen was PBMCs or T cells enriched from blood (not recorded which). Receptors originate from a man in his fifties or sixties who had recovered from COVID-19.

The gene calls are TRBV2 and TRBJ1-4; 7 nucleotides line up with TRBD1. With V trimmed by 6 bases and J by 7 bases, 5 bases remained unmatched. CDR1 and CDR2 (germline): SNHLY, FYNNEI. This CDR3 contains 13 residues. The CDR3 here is CASRQTGIEKLFF. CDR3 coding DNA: TGTGCCAGCAGACAGACAGGGATTGAAAAACTGTTTTTT. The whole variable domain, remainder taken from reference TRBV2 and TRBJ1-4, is EPEVTQTPSHQVTQMGQEVILRCVPISNHLYFYWYRQILGQKVEFLVSFYNNEISEKSEIFDDQFSVERPDGSNFTLKIRSTKLEDSAMYFCASRQTGIEKLFFGSGTQLSVL.

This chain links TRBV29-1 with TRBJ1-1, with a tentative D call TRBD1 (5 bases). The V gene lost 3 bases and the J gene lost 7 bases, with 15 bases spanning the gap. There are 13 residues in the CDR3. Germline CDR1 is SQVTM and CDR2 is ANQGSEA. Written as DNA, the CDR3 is TGCAGCGTTGATTTGGAAACAGGTTATGAAGCTTTCTTT. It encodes CSVDLETGYEAFF.

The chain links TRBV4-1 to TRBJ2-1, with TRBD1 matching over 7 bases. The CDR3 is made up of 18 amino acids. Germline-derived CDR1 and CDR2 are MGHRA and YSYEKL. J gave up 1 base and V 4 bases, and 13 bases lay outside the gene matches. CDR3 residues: CASSPKGKTGYSYNEQFF. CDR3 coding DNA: TGCGCCAGCAGCCCGAAAGGTAAGACAGGGTATTCCTACAATGAGCAGTTCTTC.

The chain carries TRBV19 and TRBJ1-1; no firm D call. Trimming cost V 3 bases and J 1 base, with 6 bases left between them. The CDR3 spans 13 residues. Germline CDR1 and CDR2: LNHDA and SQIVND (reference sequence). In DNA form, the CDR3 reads TGTGCCAGTAGTATCTTAGAGAACACTGAAGCTTTCTTT. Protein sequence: CASSILENTEAFF.

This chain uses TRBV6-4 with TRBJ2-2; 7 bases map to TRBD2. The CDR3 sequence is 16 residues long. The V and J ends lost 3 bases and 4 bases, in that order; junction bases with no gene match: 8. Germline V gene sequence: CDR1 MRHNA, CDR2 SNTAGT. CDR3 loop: CASSERLGGSTGELFF. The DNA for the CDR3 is TGTGCCAGCAGTGAGCGATTGGGGGGGAGCACCGGGGAGCTGTTTTTT.

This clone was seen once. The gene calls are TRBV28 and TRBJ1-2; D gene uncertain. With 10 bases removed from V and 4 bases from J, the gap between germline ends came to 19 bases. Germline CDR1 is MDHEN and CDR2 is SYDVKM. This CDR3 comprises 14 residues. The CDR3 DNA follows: TGTGCCACCGCCTCGGGTAAACTGGGCTATGGCTACACCTTC. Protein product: CATASGKLGYGYTF.

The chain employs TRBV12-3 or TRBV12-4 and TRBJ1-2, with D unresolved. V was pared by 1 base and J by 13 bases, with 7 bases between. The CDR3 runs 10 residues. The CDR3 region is CASSLEGSTF. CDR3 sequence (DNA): TGTGCCAGCAGTTTAGAAGGGAGCACCTTC.

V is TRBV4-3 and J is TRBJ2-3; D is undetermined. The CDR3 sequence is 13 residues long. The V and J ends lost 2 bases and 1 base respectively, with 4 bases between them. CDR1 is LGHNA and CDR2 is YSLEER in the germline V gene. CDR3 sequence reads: CASSQRGTDTQYF. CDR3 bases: TGCGCCAGCAGCCAACGGGGCACAGATACGCAGTATTTT.

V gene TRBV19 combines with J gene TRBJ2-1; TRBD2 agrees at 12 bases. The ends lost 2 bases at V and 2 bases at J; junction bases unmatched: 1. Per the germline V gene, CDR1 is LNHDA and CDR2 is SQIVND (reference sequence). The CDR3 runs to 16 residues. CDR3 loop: CASSILAGGPYNEQFF. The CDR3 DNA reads TGTGCCAGTAGTATACTAGCGGGAGGGCCCTACAATGAGCAGTTCTTC.

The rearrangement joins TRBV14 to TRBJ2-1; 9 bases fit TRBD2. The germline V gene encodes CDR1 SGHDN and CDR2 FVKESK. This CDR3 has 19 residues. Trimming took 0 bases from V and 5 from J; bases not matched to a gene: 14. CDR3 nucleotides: TGTGCCAGCAGCCAAGATGATGTAGCTAGCGGGAAACACGACAATGAGCAGTTCTTC. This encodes CASSQDDVASGKHDNEQFF.

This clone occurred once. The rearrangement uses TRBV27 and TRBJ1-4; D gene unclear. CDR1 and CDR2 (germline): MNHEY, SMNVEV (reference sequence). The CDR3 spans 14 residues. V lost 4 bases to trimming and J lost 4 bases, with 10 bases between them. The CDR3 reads CASSYRFGNEKLFF. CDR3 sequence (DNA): TGTGCCAGCAGTTACCGGTTTGGTAATGAAAAACTGTTTTTT.

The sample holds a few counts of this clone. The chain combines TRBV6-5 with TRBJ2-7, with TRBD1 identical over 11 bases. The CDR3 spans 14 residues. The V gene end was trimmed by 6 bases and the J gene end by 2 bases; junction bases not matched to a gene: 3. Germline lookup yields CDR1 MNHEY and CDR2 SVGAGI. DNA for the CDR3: TGTGCCAGCAGGGACAGGGGGCTCACCTACGAGCAGTACTTC. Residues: CASRDRGLTYEQYF.

The chain's CDR3 is CASSTRLAENTGELFF. In DNA form, the CDR3 reads TGTGCCAGCAGCACGAGACTAGCGGAGAACACCGGGGAGCTGTTTTTT. The chain joins TRBV9 to TRBJ2-2, with 9 bases aligning to TRBD2. In germline, CDR1 is SGDLS, CDR2 YYNGEE. Trimming cost V 4 bases and J 1 base; bases outside gene matches: 5. This CDR3 comprises 16 residues.

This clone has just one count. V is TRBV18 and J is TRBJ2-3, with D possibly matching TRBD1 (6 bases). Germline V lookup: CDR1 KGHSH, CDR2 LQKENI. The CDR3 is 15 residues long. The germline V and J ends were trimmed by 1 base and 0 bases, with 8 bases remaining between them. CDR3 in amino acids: CASSPLGTSTDTQYF. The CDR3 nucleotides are TGTGCCAGCTCACCACTTGGGACAAGCACAGATACGCAGTATTTT.

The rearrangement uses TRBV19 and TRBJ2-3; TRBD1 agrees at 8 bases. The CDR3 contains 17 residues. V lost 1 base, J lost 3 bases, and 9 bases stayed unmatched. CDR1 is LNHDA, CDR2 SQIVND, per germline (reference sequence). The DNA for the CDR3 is TGTGCCAGTAGTATAGCTCTGGGACAGGCCAGAACAGATACGCAGTATTTT. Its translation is CASSIALGQARTDTQYF.

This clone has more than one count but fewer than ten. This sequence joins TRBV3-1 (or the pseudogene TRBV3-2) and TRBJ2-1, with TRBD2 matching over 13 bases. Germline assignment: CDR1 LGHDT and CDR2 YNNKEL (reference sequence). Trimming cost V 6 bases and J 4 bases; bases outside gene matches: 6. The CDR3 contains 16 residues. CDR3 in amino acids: CASSPGLAGVYNEQFF. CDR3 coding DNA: TGTGCCAGCAGTCCCGGACTAGCGGGAGTGTACAATGAGCAGTTCTTC.

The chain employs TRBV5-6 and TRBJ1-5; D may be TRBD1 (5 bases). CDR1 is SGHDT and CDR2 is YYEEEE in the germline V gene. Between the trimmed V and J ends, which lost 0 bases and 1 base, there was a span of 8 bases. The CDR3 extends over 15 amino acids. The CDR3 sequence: CASSLGQLSNQPQHF. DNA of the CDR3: TGTGCCAGCAGCTTGGGACAGTTAAGCAATCAGCCCCAGCATTTT.

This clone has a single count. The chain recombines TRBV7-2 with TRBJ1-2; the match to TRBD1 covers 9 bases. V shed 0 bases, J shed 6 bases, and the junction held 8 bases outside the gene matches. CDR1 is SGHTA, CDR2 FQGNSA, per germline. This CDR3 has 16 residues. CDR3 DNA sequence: TGTGCCAGCAGCTTAGCACAGGGGGCCCCTTTAGATGGCTACACCTTC. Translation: CASSLAQGAPLDGYTF.

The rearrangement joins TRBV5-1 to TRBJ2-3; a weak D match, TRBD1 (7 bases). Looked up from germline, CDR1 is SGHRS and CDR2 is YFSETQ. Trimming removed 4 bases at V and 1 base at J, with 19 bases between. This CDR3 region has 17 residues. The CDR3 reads CASSPGATGTRTDTQYF. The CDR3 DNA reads TGCGCCAGCAGCCCCGGGGCGACAGGGACTCGCACAGATACGCAGTATTTT.

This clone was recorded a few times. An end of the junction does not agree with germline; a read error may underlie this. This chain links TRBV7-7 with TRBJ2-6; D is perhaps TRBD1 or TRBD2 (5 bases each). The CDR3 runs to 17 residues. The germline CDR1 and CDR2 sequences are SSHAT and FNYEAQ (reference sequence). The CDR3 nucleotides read TGTGCTAGCAGCTTAGCGCTAGGGGCGGCAGGGGCCAACGTCCTGACTTTC. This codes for CASSLALGAAGANVLTF.

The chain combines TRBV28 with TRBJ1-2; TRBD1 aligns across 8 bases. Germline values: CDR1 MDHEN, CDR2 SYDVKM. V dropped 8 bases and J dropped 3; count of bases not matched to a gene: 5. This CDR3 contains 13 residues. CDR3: CASDTGGYYGYTF. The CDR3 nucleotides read TGTGCCAGCGATACAGGGGGGTACTATGGCTACACCTTC.

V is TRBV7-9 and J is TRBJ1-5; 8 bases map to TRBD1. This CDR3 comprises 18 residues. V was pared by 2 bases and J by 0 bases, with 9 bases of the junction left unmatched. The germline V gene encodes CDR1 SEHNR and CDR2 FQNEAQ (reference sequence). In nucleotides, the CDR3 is TGTGCCAGCAGCTTATTGGGACAGGAAGACCCTAGCAATCAGCCCCAGCATTTT. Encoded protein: CASSLLGQEDPSNQPQHF.

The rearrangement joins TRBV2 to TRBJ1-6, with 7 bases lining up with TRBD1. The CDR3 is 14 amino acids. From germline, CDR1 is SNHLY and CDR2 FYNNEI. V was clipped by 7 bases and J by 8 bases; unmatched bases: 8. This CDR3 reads CASKRGPGDSPLHF. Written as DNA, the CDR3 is TGTGCCAGCAAAAGGGGGCCTGGGGATTCACCCCTCCACTTT.

The CDR3 protein is CASSVSGSSYNEQFF. CDR3 nucleotide sequence: TGCGCCAGCAGCGTTAGCGGGAGCTCCTACAATGAGCAGTTCTTC. The chain employs TRBV5-1 and TRBJ2-1, with 9 nucleotides matching TRBD2. Per germline, CDR1 SGHRS and CDR2 YFSETQ. V lost 4 bases and J lost 0; bases outside the gene matches: 2. CDR3 length: 15 residues.

This chain's CDR3 is CASSAAGPGLGDSPLHF. CDR3 nucleotides: TGTGCCAGTAGTGCGGCAGGTCCCGGCCTAGGGGATTCACCCCTCCACTTT. The chain joins TRBV19 to TRBJ1-6; D is possibly TRBD1 (5 bases). This CDR3 spans 17 amino acids. CDR1 LNHDA and CDR2 SQIVND come from the germline V gene (reference sequence). V was cut by 5 bases and J by 8 bases, with 22 bases left in between.

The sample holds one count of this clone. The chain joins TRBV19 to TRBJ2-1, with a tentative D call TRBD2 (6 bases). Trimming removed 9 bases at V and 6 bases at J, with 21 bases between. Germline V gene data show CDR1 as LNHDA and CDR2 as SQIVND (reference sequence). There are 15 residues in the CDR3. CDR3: CASLPTGVGGNEQFF. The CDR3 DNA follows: TGTGCCAGCCTCCCCACGGGAGTGGGTGGCAATGAGCAGTTCTTC. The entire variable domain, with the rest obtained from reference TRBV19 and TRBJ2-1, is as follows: DGGITQSPKYLFRKEGQNVTLSCEQNLNHDAMYWYRQDPGQGLRLIYYSQIVNDFQKGDIAEGYSVSREKKESFPLTVTSAQKNPTAFYLCASLPTGVGGNEQFFGPGTRLTVL.

CDR3 bases: TGTGCCAGCAGTTACTCGTGGACAGGGGCCCGCAATGAGCAGTTCTTC. Translation gives CASSYSWTGARNEQFF. The V gene is TRBV6-5, the J gene TRBJ2-1; the match to TRBD1 covers 9 bases. Per germline, CDR1 MNHEY and CDR2 SVGAGI. The CDR3 runs 16 residues. The ends lost 0 bases at V and 6 bases at J; junction bases unmatched: 6.

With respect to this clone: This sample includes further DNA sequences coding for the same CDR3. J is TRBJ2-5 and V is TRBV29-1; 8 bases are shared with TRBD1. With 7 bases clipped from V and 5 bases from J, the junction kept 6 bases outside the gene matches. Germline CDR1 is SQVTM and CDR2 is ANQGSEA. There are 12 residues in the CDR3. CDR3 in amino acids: CSADRGGETQYF. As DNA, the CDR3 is TGCAGCGCCGACAGGGGCGGGGAGACCCAGTACTTC.

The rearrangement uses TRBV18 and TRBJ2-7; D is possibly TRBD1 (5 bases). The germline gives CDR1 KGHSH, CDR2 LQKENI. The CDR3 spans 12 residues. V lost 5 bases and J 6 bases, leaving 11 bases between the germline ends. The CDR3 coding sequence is TGTGCCAGCTCAAACCAAGGGGTCGAGCAGTACTTC. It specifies CASSNQGVEQYF.

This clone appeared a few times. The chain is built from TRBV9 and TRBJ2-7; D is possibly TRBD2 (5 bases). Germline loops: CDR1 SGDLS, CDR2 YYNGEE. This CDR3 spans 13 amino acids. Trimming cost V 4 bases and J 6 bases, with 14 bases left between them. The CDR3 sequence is CASSTLTSTEQYF. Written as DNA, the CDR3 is TGTGCCAGCAGCACCCTTACTAGTACCGAGCAGTACTTC. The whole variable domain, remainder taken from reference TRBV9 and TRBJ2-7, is DSGVTQTPKHLITATGQRVTLRCSPRSGDLSVYWYQQSLDQGLQFLIQYYNGEERAKGNILERFSAQQFPDLHSELNLSSLELGDSALYFCASSTLTSTEQYFGPGTRLTVT.

CDR3 residues: CASSLASGEWGPYEQYF. The CDR3 DNA is TGTGCCAGCAGCTTAGCATCGGGGGAGTGGGGACCCTACGAGCAGTACTTC. This chain joins TRBV7-8 and TRBJ2-7, with D possibly TRBD2 on 6 matching bases. Deletions cut 0 bases from V and 2 bases from J, with 17 bases between. Per the germline V gene, CDR1 is SGHVS and CDR2 is FQNEAQ. The CDR3 consists of 17 residues. Full variable domain (missing parts from reference TRBV7-8 and TRBJ2-7): GAGVSQSPRYKVAKRGQDVALRCDPISGHVSLFWYQQALGQGPEFLTYFQNEAQLDKSGLPSDRFFAERPEGSVSTLKIQRTQQEDSAVYLCASSLASGEWGPYEQYFGPGTRLTVT.